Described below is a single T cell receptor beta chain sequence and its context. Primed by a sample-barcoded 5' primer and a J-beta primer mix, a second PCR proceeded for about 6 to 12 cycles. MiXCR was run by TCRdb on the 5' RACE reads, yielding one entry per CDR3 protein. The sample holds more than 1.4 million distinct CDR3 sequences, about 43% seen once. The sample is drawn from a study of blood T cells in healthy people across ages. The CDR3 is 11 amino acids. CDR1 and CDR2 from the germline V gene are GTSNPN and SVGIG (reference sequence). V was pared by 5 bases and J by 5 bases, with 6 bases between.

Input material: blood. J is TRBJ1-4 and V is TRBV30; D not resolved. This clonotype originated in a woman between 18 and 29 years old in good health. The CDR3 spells CAWGGNEKLFF. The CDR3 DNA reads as TGTGCCTGGGGAGGGAATGAAAAACTGTTTTTT. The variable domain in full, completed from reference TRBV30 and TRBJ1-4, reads SQTIHQWPATLVQPVGSPLSLECTVEGTSNPNLYWYRQAAGRGLQLLFYSVGIGQISSEVPQNLSASRPQDRQFILSSKKLLLSDSGFYLCAWGGNEKLFFGSGTQLSVL.